This entry lists 29 T cell receptor beta chains sequenced from one sample in a study of early T cells in non-severe SARS-CoV-2 infection. TCRdb called the 5' RACE reads again in MiXCR, with one record for every CDR3 protein. The table records roughly 38,000 distinct CDR3 sequences, more than 5% of them present only once. The sequenced sample consisted of whole blood. These receptor sequences come from an adult who was a healthcare worker with PCR-confirmed SARS-CoV-2 infection or an uninfected control (not recorded which).

This clonotype was counted many times. The J gene is TRBJ1-1, the V gene TRBV12-3 or TRBV12-4; D is unclear. V was cut by 3 bases and J by 1 base, with 6 bases left in between. The CDR3 contains 13 residues. The CDR3: CASSLKSNTEAFF. CDR3 nucleotides: TGTGCCAGCAGTTTGAAATCGAACACTGAAGCTTTCTTT.

At least ten counts were recorded for this clonotype. The CDR3 here is CASSFRGTGALNEQFF. In DNA, the CDR3 is TGTGCCAGCAGTTTTAGGGGGACAGGGGCGCTCAATGAGCAGTTCTTC. V usage is TRBV9 and J usage is TRBJ2-1; TRBD1 matches 10 bases. CDR1 is SGDLS, CDR2 YYNGEE, per germline. The length of the CDR3 is 16 residues. The V segment lost 5 bases and the J segment 6 bases; nucleotides outside the gene matches: 11.

This sequence joins TRBV6-1 and TRBJ2-3; D is uncertain. The V gene lost 3 bases and the J gene lost 3 bases, with 13 bases spanning the gap. CDR3 length: 15 residues. Germline V CDR1 and CDR2: MNHNS, SASEGT. In nucleotides, the CDR3 is TGTGCCAGCAGTGAGGTACAAACTTCTACAGATACGCAGTATTTT. Residues: CASSEVQTSTDTQYF.

The V and J genes are TRBV27 and TRBJ2-3; tentative D call: TRBD2 (6 bases). Per germline, CDR1 MNHEY and CDR2 SMNVEV (reference sequence). V was pared by 5 bases and J by 0 bases, with 12 bases between. There are 15 residues in the CDR3. The CDR3 region has the DNA TGTGCCAGCAGTCGGCCCAGCGGGAGCACAGATACGCAGTATTTT. Amino acid sequence: CASSRPSGSTDTQYF.

This clonotype was seen many times. V and J are TRBV5-1 and TRBJ1-5, with TRBD1 as a possible D gene (5 bases). CDR3 length: 16 residues. V lost 4 bases, J lost 2 bases, and 16 bases lay in between. Germline values: CDR1 SGHRS, CDR2 YFSETQ. The CDR3 DNA reads as TGCGCCAGCAGCCCGGGAACCCGGGGGGGCAATCAGCCCCAGCATTTT. This codes for CASSPGTRGGNQPQHF.

This chain connects TRBV7-2 to TRBJ2-1; D is ambiguous. The CDR3 has 15 amino acids. Germline loops: CDR1 SGHTA, CDR2 FQGNSA. Between the trimmed V and J ends, which lost 5 bases and 8 bases, there was a span of 19 bases. In DNA form, the CDR3 reads TGTGCCAGCAGCCTTCCGAAGGCCGCGCTGGATGAGCAGTTCTTC. This translates into CASSLPKAALDEQFF.

This clonotype was seen ten or more times. One junction end does not reproduce the germline sequence, and a read error may be involved. V is TRBV7-7 and J is TRBJ2-1, with D perhaps TRBD1 (6 bases). Germline V gene data show CDR1 as SSHAT and CDR2 as FNYEAQ (reference sequence). CDR3 length: 13 amino acids. The CDR3 region has the DNA TGTGCTAGCAGCGTAGTCTTTACAGGGGAGCAGTTCTTC. It encodes CASSVVFTGEQFF.

This clonotype occurred many times. The genes are TRBV9 and TRBJ2-3, with D perhaps matching TRBD2 (5 bases). This CDR3 has 16 residues. The germline V gene encodes CDR1 SGDLS and CDR2 YYNGEE. The V gene lost 0 bases and the J gene lost 7 bases, with 18 bases spanning the gap. CDR3 bases: TGTGCCAGCAGCGTAGGGGTCCTAGATTGGAGGAATACGCAGTATTTT. Translation: CASSVGVLDWRNTQYF.

This clonotype was observed at least ten times. This chain links TRBV20-1 with TRBJ2-7; D is possibly TRBD1 or TRBD2 (6 bases each). Per germline, CDR1 DFQATT and CDR2 SNEGSKA (reference sequence). This CDR3 contains 15 residues. Deletions cut 4 bases from V and 6 bases from J, with 22 bases between. CDR3 in DNA: TGCAGTGCTATCCAGGGGACCGGGAGATCGCCCGAGCAGTACTTC. As protein: CSAIQGTGRSPEQYF.

This clonotype showed up many times. The chain couples TRBV5-6 to TRBJ1-6; TRBD1 is a possible D gene (5 bases). V dropped 3 bases and J dropped 13 bases, with 14 bases sitting between them. The CDR3 sequence is 13 residues long. The germline CDR1 and CDR2 sequences are SGHDT and YYEEEE. CDR3 sequence: CASSSGLTLPLHF. The CDR3 DNA is TGTGCCAGCAGCTCGGGACTCACTCTTCCCCTCCACTTT.

This clonotype was seen many times. The chain is built from TRBV3-1 and TRBJ2-2, with 8 bases fitting TRBD2. With 5 bases clipped from V and 5 bases from J, the junction kept 4 bases outside the gene matches. The CDR3 spans 14 residues. Germline V lookup: CDR1 LGHDT, CDR2 YNNKEL (reference sequence). The CDR3 DNA reads as TGTGCCAGCAGCGGGACTAGTGAAACCGGGGAGCTGTTTTTT. Translated: CASSGTSETGELFF.

Many counts were recorded for this clonotype. V is TRBV28 and J is TRBJ2-2, with 9 bases matching TRBD1. This CDR3 contains 15 residues. Germline V gene lookup returns CDR1 MDHEN and CDR2 SYDVKM. V lost 6 bases and J lost 8; bases outside the gene matches: 10. CDR3 bases: TGTGCCAGCAGCCCCGGGACAGGGATACTTGGGGAGCTGTTTTTT. Protein sequence: CASSPGTGILGELFF.

The rearrangement links TRBV7-9 to TRBJ2-5; 13 bases agree with TRBD2. The CDR3 is 15 amino acids. V was clipped by 5 bases and J by 5 bases; unmatched bases: 5. CDR1 and CDR2 (germline): SEHNR, FQNEAQ (reference sequence). As DNA, the CDR3 is TGTGCCAGCAGCCCGACTAGCGGGGGGACGGAGACCCAGTACTTC. As protein: CASSPTSGGTETQYF. Full variable domain (outside the CDR3, taken from reference TRBV7-9 and TRBJ2-5): DTGVSQNPRHKITKRGQNVTFRCDPISEHNRLYWYRQTLGQGPEFLTYFQNEAQLEKSRLLSDRFSAERPKGSFSTLEIQRTEQGDSAMYLCASSPTSGGTETQYFGPGTRLLVL.

This clonotype was seen ten or more times. The V gene is TRBV12-3 or TRBV12-4, the J gene TRBJ2-1; TRBD2 aligns across 10 bases. This CDR3 has 13 amino acids. The V segment lost 11 bases and the J segment 5 bases; nucleotides outside the gene matches: 6. For the CDR3, the DNA is TGTGCCTCCCGACTAGCGGGCGACAATGAGCAGTTCTTC. This translates into CASRLAGDNEQFF.

The table lists this clonotype with many counts. The rearrangement uses TRBV20-1 and TRBJ2-1; the D gene could be TRBD1 or TRBD2 (5 bases each). The V gene lost 5 bases and the J gene lost 0 bases, with 14 bases spanning the gap. Germline lookup yields CDR1 DFQATT and CDR2 SNEGSKA (reference sequence). This CDR3 is 15 amino acids long. CDR3 nucleotide sequence: TGCAGTGCTGTAAGGGACCGCCGCTCCTACAATGAGCAGTTCTTC. Its protein product is CSAVRDRRSYNEQFF.

This clonotype was picked up a small number of times. CDR3 protein: CSARVAEYEQYF. The CDR3 DNA is TGCAGTGCTAGAGTGGCCGAATACGAGCAGTACTTC. The genes are TRBV20-1 and TRBJ2-7; D not resolved. The V end lost 1 base, the J end lost 4 bases, and 8 bases lay between the germline ends. This CDR3 contains 12 residues. Germline values: CDR1 DFQATT, CDR2 SNEGSKA (reference sequence).

DNA of the CDR3: TGCGCCAGCAGCCAAATGACGACACGCCGAGGGGAGCTGTTTTTT. Protein sequence: CASSQMTTRRGELFF. The chain joins TRBV5-1 to TRBJ2-2; no definite D call. The CDR3 sequence is 15 residues long. Trimming left V 4 bases short and J 8 bases short, with 18 bases between. Germline V CDR1 and CDR2: SGHRS, YFSETQ.

This clonotype has just a few counts. The genes are TRBV29-1 and TRBJ1-4; 8 positions agree with TRBD1. The germline V gene encodes CDR1 SQVTM and CDR2 ANQGSEA. This CDR3 region has 14 residues. The junction had 8 bases not matched to a gene; V was cut back by 6 bases and J by 5 bases. CDR3 sequence (DNA): TGCAGCGTCCTGGACAGGGTAAAGAATGAAAAACTGTTTTTT. This sequence encodes CSVLDRVKNEKLFF.

This clonotype has a count of ten or more. The chain has TRBV10-3 and TRBJ2-2; D unclear. Germline-derived CDR1 and CDR2 are ENHRY and SYGVKD. The CDR3 consists of 16 residues. V lost 6 bases, J lost 1 base, and 15 bases lay in between. CDR3 coding DNA: TGTGCCATCAGCCCCTACCAGGCAGAGAACACCGGGGAGCTGTTTTTT. This encodes CAISPYQAENTGELFF.

The CDR3 DNA is TGTGCCAGCAGCCCCTGGGTGGGGGCCCTTAGGTTCTTC. The encoded protein is CASSPWVGALRFF. J is TRBJ2-1 and V is TRBV5-6, with a tentative D call TRBD1 (6 bases). The CDR3 loop spans 13 amino acids. Per germline, CDR1 SGHDT and CDR2 YYEEEE. V dropped 4 bases and J dropped 15 bases, with 20 bases sitting between them.

Points on this clonotype: With a much larger clone just one base away, this may be a read error. V usage is TRBV11-2 and J usage is TRBJ2-6; unclear D gene. Germline V gene lookup returns CDR1 SGHAT and CDR2 FQNNGV. CDR3 length equals 11 residues. The CDR3 loop reads CTSRGANVLTF. Written as DNA, the CDR3 is TGTACCAGCCGTGGGGCCAACGTCCTGACTTTC. The entire variable domain, with the rest obtained from reference TRBV11-2 and TRBJ2-6, is as follows: EAGVAQSPRYKIIEKRQSVAFWCNPISGHATLYWYQQILGQGPKLLIQFQNNGVVDDSQLPKDRFSAERLKGVDSTLKIQPAKLEDSAVYLCTSRGANVLTFGAGSRLTVL.

Regarding this clonotype: A much more abundant neighbour one base away suggests this may be a read error. V gene TRBV18 combines with J gene TRBJ1-1; TRBD1 is a possible D gene (6 bases). Trimming cost V 2 bases and J 4 bases, with 11 bases left between them. CDR3 length equals 14 residues. Per the germline V gene, CDR1 is KGHSH and CDR2 is LQKENI. In DNA, the CDR3 is TGTGCCAGCTCACCAGGACAGAGGGCCACTGAAGCTTTCTTT. Protein product: CASSPGQRATEAFF.

In its sample, this clonotype was seen many times. J is TRBJ2-7 and V is TRBV7-2, with 7 bases aligning to TRBD1. The CDR3 contains 16 residues. After removal of 0 bases from V and 0 bases from J, the junction contained 5 bases not matched to a gene. CDR1 is SGHTA and CDR2 is FQGNSA in the germline V gene. CDR3 sequence (DNA): TGTGCCAGCAGCTTAGCGACGACAGGGTTCTCCTACGAGCAGTACTTC. This translates into CASSLATTGFSYEQYF.

This clonotype was counted ten times or more. This chain links TRBV7-3 with TRBJ2-1; D is possibly TRBD1 or TRBD2 (6 bases each). Germline CDR1 reads SGHTA; CDR2 reads FQGTGA. The CDR3 runs 15 residues. V was cut by 5 bases and J by 7 bases, with 18 bases left in between. The DNA for the CDR3 is TGTGCCAGCAGCCGGGGGACACGGGGGAGGAATGAGCAGTTCTTC. Residues: CASSRGTRGRNEQFF.

The table lists this clonotype with many counts. The CDR3 reads CASSQVGQGYEQYF. The CDR3 DNA reads TGTGCCAGCAGCCAAGTCGGACAGGGGTACGAGCAGTACTTC. The gene calls are TRBV3-1 and TRBJ2-7, with 9 bases aligning to TRBD1. CDR1 and CDR2 from the germline V gene are LGHDT and YNNKEL (reference sequence). Trimming cost V 1 base and J 4 bases; bases outside gene matches: 2. The CDR3 extends over 14 amino acids.

This clonotype was seen at least ten times. V gene TRBV5-1 combines with J gene TRBJ1-1; unclear D gene. This CDR3 region has 14 residues. Germline assignment: CDR1 SGHRS and CDR2 YFSETQ. Trimming took 0 bases from V and 0 from J, leaving 6 bases between them. The CDR3: CASSLGGVNTEAFF. The CDR3 region has the DNA TGCGCCAGCAGCTTGGGGGGAGTGAACACTGAAGCTTTCTTT.

In its sample, this clonotype was seen a few times. Here the CDR3 reads CSGARGSEQFF. The CDR3 DNA sequence: TGCAGCGGTGCCCGGGGGTCTGAGCAGTTCTTC. V is TRBV29-1 and J is TRBJ2-1; the D gene is possibly TRBD2 (6 bases). This CDR3 comprises 11 residues. The germline gives CDR1 SQVTM, CDR2 ANQGSEA. The germline V and J ends were trimmed by 7 bases and 9 bases, with 13 bases remaining between them.

This clonotype was observed many times. The rearrangement links TRBV6-6 to TRBJ2-2; no firm D call. Germline V gene sequence: CDR1 MNHNY, CDR2 SVGAGI (reference sequence). The ends were cut back, 2 bases at V and 3 bases at J, with 13 bases in the middle. The CDR3 has 16 residues. CDR3 loop: CASSYRAPPDTGELFF. The DNA of the CDR3 is TGTGCCAGCAGTTACCGAGCCCCCCCCGACACCGGGGAGCTGTTTTTT.

The chain employs TRBV6-6 and TRBJ1-1; unclear D gene. V was pared by 0 bases and J by 1 base, with 12 bases between. Germline V gene lookup returns CDR1 MNHNY and CDR2 SVGAGI (reference sequence). The CDR3 runs to 16 residues. CDR3: CASSYSRSAANTEAFF. In nucleotides, the CDR3 is TGTGCCAGCAGTTACTCCCGGTCAGCAGCGAACACTGAAGCTTTCTTT.